Listed below are T cell receptor beta chains from one sample, sequenced in a study of blood T cell repertoires in COVID-19. TCRdb's copy holds only in-frame clones and misses some; the assay was immunoSEQ multiplex PCR. The sample shows 65,000 to 75,000 clones, roughly 89% of them seen only once. Sequencing was done on a sample of peripheral blood. Every receptor here comes from a woman in her 50s with active COVID-19. Each CDR3 is given with its conserved first and last residue. A D gene is named only where the DNA matches it firmly. Only part of the rows carry a size: once, few, many, or a class if the clone is expanded.

TRBD2 | NA | TRBJ2-1 | TRBV27 | TGTGCCAGCAGTGGGCTTCTAGCGGGACCGTACAATGAGCAGTTCTTC | CASSGLLAGPYNEQFF
NA | once | TRBJ1-6 | TRBV18 | TGTGCCAGCTCATCAACCGCCGGGACATTAAATTCACCCCTCCACTTT | CASSSTAGTLNSPLHF
NA | NA | TRBJ2-5 | TRBV5-3 | TGTGCCAGAAGCCACGGAGTACGAGAGACCCAGTACTTC | CARSHGVRETQYF
TRBD1 | once | TRBJ1-2 | TRBV6-5 | TGTGCCAGCAGTACCCTTCCTGACAGGGGCTATGGCTACACCTTC | CASSTLPDRGYGYTF
NA | NA | TRBJ2-1 | TRBV5-1 | TGCGCCAGCAGCTTTCGACGGGTGAATGAGCAGTTCTTC | CASSFRRVNEQFF
TRBD2 | NA | TRBJ2-7 | TRBV3-1/TRBV3-2 | TGTGCCAGCAGCCAATCGTTCGGAGCGGGAGTGTGGGAGCAGTACTTC | CASSQSFGAGVWEQYF
TRBD1 | NA | TRBJ2-7 | TRBV5-1 | TGCGCCAGCAGCCAATGGGACAGGGGGTACGAGCAGTACTTC | CASSQWDRGYEQYF
NA | NA | TRBJ2-1 | TRBV6-5 | TGTGCCAGCAGTCTGTACAATGAGCAGTTCTTC | CASSLYNEQFF
NA | once | TRBJ1-1 | TRBV18 | TGTGCCAGCTGTGCCGCAGAGAACACTGAAGCTTTCTTT | CASCAAENTEAFF
NA | NA | TRBJ2-7 | TRBV14 | TGTGCCAGCAGCCAAACAGGTCAGTCCCTCTACGAGCAGTACTTC | CASSQTGQSLYEQYF
TRBD1 | NA | TRBJ2-7 | TRBV27 | TGTGCCAGCAGTTCTCCGGGACAGGGTACGGGAGAGCAGTACTTC | CASSSPGQGTGEQYF
TRBD2 | once | TRBJ2-7 | TRBV28 | TGTGCCAGCAGTGGGGCCGGGAGGGAAGGAGGGCAGTACTTC | CASSGAGREGGQYF
TRBD2 | NA | TRBJ2-3 | TRBV24-1 | TGTGCCACCAGCATAGCGGGGGCCACAGATACGCAGTATTTT | CATSIAGATDTQYF
TRBD2 | NA | TRBJ2-1 | TRBV7-2 | TGTGCCAGCAGCGCCCGGACTAGCGGGAGGGGGAATGAGCAGTTCTTC | CASSARTSGRGNEQFF
TRBD1 | NA | TRBJ1-1 | TRBV5-1 | TGCGCCAGCAGCTTGGCGGGGGTAAGGGGGCCTGAAGCTTTCTTT | CASSLAGVRGPEAFF
TRBD1 | NA | TRBJ2-7 | TRBV5-6 | TGTGCCAGCAGCTTCCCCTACGCTCAGGGGGACGAGCAGTACTTC | CASSFPYAQGDEQYF
NA | NA | TRBJ2-7 | TRBV19 | TGTGCCAGTAGCCCTGGGAGCTCCTACGAGCAGTACTTC | CASSPGSSYEQYF
NA | NA | TRBJ2-1 | TRBV30 | TGTGCCTGGAGTGTGCTAGCGAGATACAATGAGCAGTTCTTC | CAWSVLARYNEQFF
TRBD2 | NA | TRBJ2-1 | TRBV19 | TGTGCCAGTAGTATGCTGCTAGCGGGAAACAATGAGCAGTTCTTC | CASSMLLAGNNEQFF
TRBD1 | NA | TRBJ2-7 | TRBV5-1 | TGCGCCAGCAGCCCCGGGACAGGAATCTACGAGCAGTACTTC | CASSPGTGIYEQYF
NA | few | TRBJ1-5 | TRBV5-1 | TGCGCCAGCAGCTTGGGAGGGAGCAATCAGCCCCAGCATTTT | CASSLGGSNQPQHF
NA | NA | TRBJ2-1 | TRBV11-2 | TGTGCCAGCAGCTTACGGCCAGACTACTCCTACAATGAGCAGTTCTTC | CASSLRPDYSYNEQFF
TRBD1 | NA | TRBJ2-5 | TRBV2 | TGTGCCAGCAGTCCCTGGGGACAGGGAGAAGAGACCCAGTACTTC | CASSPWGQGEETQYF
NA | NA | TRBJ2-2 | TRBV30 | TGTGCCTGGAGTGTAGACACCACCGGGGAGCTGTTTTTT | CAWSVDTTGELFF
TRBD1 | NA | TRBJ2-3 | TRBV15 | TGTGCCACCAGCAGAGATTCTCCCACAGGGGCAGATACGCAGTATTTT | CATSRDSPTGADTQYF
NA | NA | TRBJ1-2 | TRBV2 | TGTGCCAGCAGTGTCCAGGGGAACTATGGCTACACCTTC | CASSVQGNYGYTF
TRBD2 | NA | TRBJ2-3 | TRBV11-2 | TGTGCCAGCAGCTTCCAAGCGGGAGGGCTCGCAGATACGCAGTATTTT | CASSFQAGGLADTQYF
TRBD1 | NA | TRBJ2-1 | TRBV9 | TGTGCCAGCAGCGTCACAGGGGGACAGCAACACAATGAGCAGTTCTTC | CASSVTGGQQHNEQFF
NA | NA | TRBJ1-2 | TRBV27 | TGTGCCAGCAGTTTCTCGGGACAATCCAACTATGGCTACACCTTC | CASSFSGQSNYGYTF
TRBD2 | NA | TRBJ2-1 | TRBV30 | TGTGCCTGGAGTGGTATAGCGGGAGGATCCTACAATGAGCAGTTCTTC | CAWSGIAGGSYNEQFF
NA | NA | TRBJ1-3 | TRBV6-5 | TGTGCCAGCAGTTATGGGAGGGGTTTCTCTGGAAACACCATATATTTT | CASSYGRGFSGNTIYF
TRBD1 | NA | TRBJ1-1 | TRBV5-1 | TGCGCCAGCAGCTCGGACAGGGCCACTGAAGCTTTCTTT | CASSSDRATEAFF
NA | NA | TRBJ1-2 | TRBV3-1/TRBV3-2 | TGTGCCAGCAGCCAAGCCGGGGGGGCGGGGCGATATGGCTACACCTTC | CASSQAGGAGRYGYTF
NA | NA | TRBJ2-3 | TRBV4-1 | TGCGCCAGCAGCCAAGTAAACAGGGTTGGCACAGATACGCAGTATTTT | CASSQVNRVGTDTQYF
NA | NA | TRBJ2-1 | TRBV15 | TGTGCCACCAGCAGAGTACTCGATTTTAAGAATGAGCAGTTCTTC | CATSRVLDFKNEQFF
NA | NA | TRBJ1-1 | TRBV7-9 | TGTGCCAGCAGCCCAGCGGGCCCTTTT | CASSPAGPF
NA | NA | TRBJ1-2 | TRBV7-3 | TGTGCCAGCAGCCCCGACAGGAATTATGGCTACACCTTC | CASSPDRNYGYTF
TRBD2 | NA | TRBJ2-7 | TRBV4-1 | TGCGCCAGCAGCCACACCGGGACTAGCGGCTACGAGCAGTACTTC | CASSHTGTSGYEQYF
NA | NA | TRBJ2-1 | TRBV30 | TGTGCCTGGAGGTATCCCTTACTATCCTACAATGAGCAGTTCTTC | CAWRYPLLSYNEQFF